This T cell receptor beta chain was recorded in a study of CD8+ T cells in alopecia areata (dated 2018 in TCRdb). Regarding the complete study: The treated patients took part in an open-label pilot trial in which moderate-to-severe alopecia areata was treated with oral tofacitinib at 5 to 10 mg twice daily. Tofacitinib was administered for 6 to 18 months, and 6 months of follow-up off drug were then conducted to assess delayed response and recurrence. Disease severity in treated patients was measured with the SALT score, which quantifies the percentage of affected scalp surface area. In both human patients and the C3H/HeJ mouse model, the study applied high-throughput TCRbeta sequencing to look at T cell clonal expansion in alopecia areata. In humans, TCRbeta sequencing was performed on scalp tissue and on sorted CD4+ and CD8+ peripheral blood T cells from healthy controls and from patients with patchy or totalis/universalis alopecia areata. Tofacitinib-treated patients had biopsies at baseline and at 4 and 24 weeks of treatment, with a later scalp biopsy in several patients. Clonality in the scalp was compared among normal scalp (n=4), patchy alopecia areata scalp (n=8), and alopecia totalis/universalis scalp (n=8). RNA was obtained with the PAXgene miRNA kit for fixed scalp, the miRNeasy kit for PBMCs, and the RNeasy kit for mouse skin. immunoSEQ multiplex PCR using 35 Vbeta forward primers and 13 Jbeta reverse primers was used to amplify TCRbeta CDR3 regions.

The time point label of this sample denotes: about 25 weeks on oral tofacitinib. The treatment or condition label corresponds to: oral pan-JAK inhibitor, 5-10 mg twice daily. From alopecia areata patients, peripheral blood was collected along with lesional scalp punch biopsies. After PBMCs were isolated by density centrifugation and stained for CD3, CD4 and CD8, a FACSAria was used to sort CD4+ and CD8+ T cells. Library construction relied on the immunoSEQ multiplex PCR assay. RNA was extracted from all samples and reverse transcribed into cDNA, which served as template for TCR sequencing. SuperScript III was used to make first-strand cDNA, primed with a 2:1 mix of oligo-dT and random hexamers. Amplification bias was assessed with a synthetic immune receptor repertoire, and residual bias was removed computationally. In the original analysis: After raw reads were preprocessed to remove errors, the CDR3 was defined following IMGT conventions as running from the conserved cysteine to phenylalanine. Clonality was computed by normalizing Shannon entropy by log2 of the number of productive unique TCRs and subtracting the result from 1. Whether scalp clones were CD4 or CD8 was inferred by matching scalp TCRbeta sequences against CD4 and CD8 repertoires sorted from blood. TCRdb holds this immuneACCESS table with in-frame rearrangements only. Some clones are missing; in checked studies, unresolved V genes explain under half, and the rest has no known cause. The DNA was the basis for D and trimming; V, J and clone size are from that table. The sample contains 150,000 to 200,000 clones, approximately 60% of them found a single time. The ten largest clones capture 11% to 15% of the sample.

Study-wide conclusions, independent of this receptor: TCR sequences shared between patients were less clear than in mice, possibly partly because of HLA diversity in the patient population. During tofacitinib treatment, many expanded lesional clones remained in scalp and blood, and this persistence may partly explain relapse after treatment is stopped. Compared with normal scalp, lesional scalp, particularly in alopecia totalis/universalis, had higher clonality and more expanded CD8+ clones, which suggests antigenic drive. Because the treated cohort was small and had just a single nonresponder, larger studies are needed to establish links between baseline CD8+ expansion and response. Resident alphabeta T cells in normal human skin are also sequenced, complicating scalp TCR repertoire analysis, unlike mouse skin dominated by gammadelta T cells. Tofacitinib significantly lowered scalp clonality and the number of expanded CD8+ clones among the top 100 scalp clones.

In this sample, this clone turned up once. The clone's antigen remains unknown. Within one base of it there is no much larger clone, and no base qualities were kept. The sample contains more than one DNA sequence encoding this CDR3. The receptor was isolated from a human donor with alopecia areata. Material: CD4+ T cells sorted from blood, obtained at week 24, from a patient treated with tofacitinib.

The CDR3: CASSPRTRQETQYF. At the DNA level, the sequence is TGTGCCAGCTCACCACGGACACGGCAAGAGACCCAGTACTTC. The V and J segments used are TRBV18 and TRBJ2-5; a tentative D match to TRBD1 spans 5 bases. According to the germline V gene, CDR1 reads KGHSH and CDR2 reads LQKENI. The CDR3 holds 14 amino acids from the cysteine to the phenylalanine. Just the 42-base CDR3 DNA is kept, in frame starting at base 1. The junction shows trimming of 1 base on V and 2 bases on J, plus 8 bases between the germline ends.